The rows below give T cell receptor beta chains drawn from one sample of a study of radiotherapy plus CTLA-4 blockade in lung cancer. Clones were read by immunoSEQ multiplex PCR, and TCRdb kept only the in-frame ones, dropping some. The sample carries roughly 48,000 clones, approximately 79% recorded once. The source was peripheral blood, collected from a patient treated with radiotherapy plus ipilimumab. These receptors came from a human donor with non-small cell lung cancer who had stable disease on radiotherapy plus ipilimumab. Both conserved end residues are part of each CDR3. D genes are given only for firm matches. Clone size is not always given. Where it is, it says once, few, many or a class for expanded clones.

>TRBV18|TRBJ1-6|NA|NA
TGTGCCAGCTCAAGTGGACCGGGCCGGAATTCACCCCTCCACTTT
CASSSGPGRNSPLHF
>TRBV4-1|TRBJ2-2|NA|few
TGCGCCCGCAGCCAAGGGGGGTTCGCGGGGGTCGGTACCGGGGAGCTGTTTTTT
CARSQGGFAGVGTGELFF
>TRBV7-3|TRBJ2-1|TRBD2|NA
TGTGCCAGCAGCCGATACCCCCTGGGCGGGGGGGCCGATAGCTCCTACAATGAGCAGTTCTTC
CASSRYPLGGGADSSYNEQFF
>TRBV7-2|TRBJ1-1|NA|NA
TGTGCCAGCAGCTTACATAATCGGGGGAACACTGAAGCTTTCTTT
CASSLHNRGNTEAFF
>TRBV7-2|TRBJ1-2|NA|NA
TGTGCCAGCACCATTCGTGAGGATGGCTACACCTTC
CASTIREDGYTF
>TRBV19|TRBJ2-7|NA|NA
TGTGCCAGTAGTATAGATCCGCCGGGGCACCGAAACGAGCAGTACTTC
CASSIDPPGHRNEQYF
>TRBV27|TRBJ1-1|NA|NA
TGTGCCAGCAGTCCCAAACCAGGGTGGGTAATGAACACTGAAGCTTTCTTT
CASSPKPGWVMNTEAFF
>TRBV29-1|TRBJ2-5|NA|once
TGCAGCGTCCCGACTAGGGGAGAGACCCAGTACTTC
CSVPTRGETQYF
>TRBV18|TRBJ2-5|NA|NA
TGTGCCAGCTCACCACGGCCTCAAGAGACCCAGTACTTC
CASSPRPQETQYF
>TRBV19|TRBJ2-7|NA|NA
TGTGCCAGTAGTCAGGGATACGAGCAGTACTTC
CASSQGYEQYF
>TRBV14|TRBJ1-2|NA|few
TGTGCCAGCAGAGGGGGGGCTAACTATGGCTACACCTTC
CASRGGANYGYTF
>TRBV7-9|TRBJ1-4|NA|NA
TGTGCCAGCAGCTTTGCCGGGGAAAGGTTGTTTTTT
CASSFAGERLFF
>TRBV19|TRBJ1-5|TRBD1|NA
TGTGCCAGTAGGGGCGGGACAGGGCAAAGCCATAGCAATCAGCCCCAGCATTTT
CASRGGTGQSHSNQPQHF
>TRBV5-6|TRBJ2-1|NA|NA
TGTGCCAGCAGCTTAAACAGGGTATTAAATGAGCAGTTCTTC
CASSLNRVLNEQFF
>TRBV7-2|TRBJ1-1|TRBD1|NA
TGTGCCAGCAGCGCGACAGGGGGCTTTACTGAAGCTTTCTTT
CASSATGGFTEAFF
>TRBV28|TRBJ1-2|NA|once
TGTGCCAGCAGTTTAAAGGGACAAAGGTATGGCTACACCTTC
CASSLKGQRYGYTF
>TRBV10-1|TRBJ1-5|NA|once
TGCGCCAGCAGTGTTGGGCCTGCCAATCAGCCCCAGCATTTT
CASSVGPANQPQHF
>TRBV7-9|TRBJ1-1|TRBD1|once
TGTGCCAGCAGCTTAAATCGGCAGGGGGACACTGAAGCTTTCTTT
CASSLNRQGDTEAFF
>TRBV7-9|TRBJ1-4|NA|NA
TGTGCCAGCCGCCCCCCGATCGGGGAAACTGAAAAACTGTTTTTT
CASRPPIGETEKLFF
>TRBV6-5|TRBJ1-1|NA|few
TGTGCCAGCACCCTAGGTCGGGCTAACACTGAAGCTTTCTTT
CASTLGRANTEAFF
>TRBV4-3|TRBJ1-1|NA|NA
TGCGCCAGCAGCCCGGGGACCCGCTGGGGCACTGAAGCTTTCTTT
CASSPGTRWGTEAFF
>TRBV10-3|TRBJ2-3|TRBD2|NA
TGTGCCATCAGTGAGACTAGCGGCACAGATACGCAGTATTTT
CAISETSGTDTQYF
>TRBV19|TRBJ1-6|TRBD1|once
TGTGCCAGCAAAAAATGGACAGGGGATGCCTATAATTCACCCCTCCACTTT
CASKKWTGDAYNSPLHF
>TRBV19|TRBJ1-1|NA|NA
TGTGCCAGTAGTAGGTCAGGCCAACACATGAAGGCTTTCTTT
CASSRSGQHMKAFF
>TRBV5-1|TRBJ2-3|TRBD2|NA
TGCGCCAGCAGCTTGAACGGGGGGATAACAGATACGCAGTATTTT
CASSLNGGITDTQYF
>TRBV6-5|TRBJ1-4|NA|NA
TGTGCCAGCAGTTACTCGTCCGGGAAGGGTGAAAAACTGTTTTTT
CASSYSSGKGEKLFF
>TRBV30|TRBJ2-7|NA|NA
TGTGCCTGGTCTTTAGCGCGCCTCGAATTGGAGCAGTACTTC
CAWSLARLELEQYF
>TRBV19|TRBJ1-5|NA|few
TGTGCCAGTACCCAACTGGGGGGATATCAGCCCCAGCATTTT
CASTQLGGYQPQHF
>TRBV9|TRBJ2-7|TRBD2|NA
TGTGCCAGCAGCGCTAGCGGGGCAACCTACGAGCAGTACTTC
CASSASGATYEQYF